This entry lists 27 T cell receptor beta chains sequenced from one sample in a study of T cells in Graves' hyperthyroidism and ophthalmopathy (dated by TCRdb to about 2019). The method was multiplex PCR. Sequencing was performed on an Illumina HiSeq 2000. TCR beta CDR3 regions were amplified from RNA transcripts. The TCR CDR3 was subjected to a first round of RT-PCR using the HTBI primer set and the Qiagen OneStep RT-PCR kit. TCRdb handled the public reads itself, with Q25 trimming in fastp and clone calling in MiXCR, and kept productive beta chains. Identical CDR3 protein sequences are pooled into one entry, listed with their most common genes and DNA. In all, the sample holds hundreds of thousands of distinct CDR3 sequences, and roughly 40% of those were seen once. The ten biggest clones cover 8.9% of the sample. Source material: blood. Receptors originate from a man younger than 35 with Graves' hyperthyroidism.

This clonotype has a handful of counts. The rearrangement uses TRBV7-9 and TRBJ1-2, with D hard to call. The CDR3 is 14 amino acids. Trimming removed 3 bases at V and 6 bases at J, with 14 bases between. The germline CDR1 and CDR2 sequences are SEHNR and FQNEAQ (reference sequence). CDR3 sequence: CASSLALARNGYTF. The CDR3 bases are TGTGCCAGCAGCTTGGCCTTGGCACGGAATGGCTACACCTTC.

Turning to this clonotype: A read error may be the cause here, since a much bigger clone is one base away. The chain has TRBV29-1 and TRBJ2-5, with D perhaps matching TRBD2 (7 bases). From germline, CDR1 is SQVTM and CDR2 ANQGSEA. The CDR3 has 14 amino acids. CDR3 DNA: TGCAGCGTGGAGGGGGGGAGCGGTCGAGAGACCCTGTACTTC. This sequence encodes CSVEGGSGRETLYF.

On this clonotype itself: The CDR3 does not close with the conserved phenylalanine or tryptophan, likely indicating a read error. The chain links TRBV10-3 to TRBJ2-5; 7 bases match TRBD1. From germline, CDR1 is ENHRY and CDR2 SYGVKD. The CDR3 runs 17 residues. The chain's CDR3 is CASSDPRDRNLQETQYL. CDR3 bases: TGTGCCAGCAGTGACCCCCGGGACAGAAATCTTCAAGAGACCCAGTACCTC.

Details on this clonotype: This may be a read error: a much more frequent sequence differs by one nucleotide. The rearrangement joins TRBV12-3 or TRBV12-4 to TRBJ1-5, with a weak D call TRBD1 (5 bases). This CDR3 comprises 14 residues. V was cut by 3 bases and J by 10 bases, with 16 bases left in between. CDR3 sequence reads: CASSFRGEISPQHF. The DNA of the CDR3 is TGTGCCAGCAGTTTTCGGGGGGAAATCAGCCCCCAGCATTTT.

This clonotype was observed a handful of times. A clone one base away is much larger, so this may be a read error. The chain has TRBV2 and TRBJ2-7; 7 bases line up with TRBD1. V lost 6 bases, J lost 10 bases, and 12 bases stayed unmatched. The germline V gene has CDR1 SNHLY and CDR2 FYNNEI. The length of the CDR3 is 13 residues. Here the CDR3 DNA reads TGTGCCAGCAGCCGTCGACAGGGAGAAGATCAGTACTTC. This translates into CASSRRQGEDQYF. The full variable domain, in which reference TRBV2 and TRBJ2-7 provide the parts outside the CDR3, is EPEVTQTPSHQVTQMGQEVILRCVPISNHLYFYWYRQILGQKVEFLVSFYNNEISEKSEIFDDQFSVERPDGSNFTLKIRSTKLEDSAMYFCASSRRQGEDQYFGPGTRLTVT.

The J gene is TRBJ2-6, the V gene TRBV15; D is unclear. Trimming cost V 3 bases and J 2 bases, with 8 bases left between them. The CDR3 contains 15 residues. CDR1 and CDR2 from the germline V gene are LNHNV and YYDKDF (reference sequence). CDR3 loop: CATSSLSTGANVLTF. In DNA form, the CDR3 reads TGTGCCACCAGCAGCTTATCGACTGGGGCCAACGTCCTGACTTTC.

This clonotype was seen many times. This CDR3 is CASSLAGTLVYEQYF. The CDR3 DNA reads as TGTGCCAGCAGTCTAGCCGGGACACTAGTCTACGAGCAGTACTTC. The chain carries TRBV7-9 and TRBJ2-7; maybe TRBD1 (6 bases). Germline V gives CDR1 SEHNR, CDR2 FQNEAQ (reference sequence). The CDR3 extends over 15 amino acids. With 6 bases removed from V and 3 bases from J, the gap between germline ends came to 18 bases.

CDR3 coding DNA: TGTGCCAGCAGCTTAACCTCAGGGGCTTCTGGGGCCAACGTCCTGACTTTC. It codes for CASSLTSGASGANVLTF. The genes are TRBV11-2 and TRBJ2-6; perhaps TRBD1 as D (6 bases). V lost 2 bases and J lost 1, with 12 bases in between. This CDR3 has 17 residues. Per germline, CDR1 SGHAT and CDR2 FQNNGV.

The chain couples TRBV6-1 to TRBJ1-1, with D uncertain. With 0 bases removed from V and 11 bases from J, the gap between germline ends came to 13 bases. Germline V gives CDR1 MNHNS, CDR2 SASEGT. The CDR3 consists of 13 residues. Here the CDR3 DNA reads TGTGCCAGCAGTGAAGCTCGGATGGTTGAGGCTTTCTTT. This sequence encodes CASSEARMVEAFF.

The CDR3 is CASSLNSLYEQYF. The DNA for the CDR3 is TGTGCCAGCAGCTTAAATTCTCTTTACGAGCAGTACTTC. The chain employs TRBV7-6 and TRBJ2-7; D gene ambiguous. The CDR3 runs to 13 residues. V lost 2 bases and J lost 4, with 9 bases in between. Germline V lookup: CDR1 SGHVS, CDR2 FNYEAQ.

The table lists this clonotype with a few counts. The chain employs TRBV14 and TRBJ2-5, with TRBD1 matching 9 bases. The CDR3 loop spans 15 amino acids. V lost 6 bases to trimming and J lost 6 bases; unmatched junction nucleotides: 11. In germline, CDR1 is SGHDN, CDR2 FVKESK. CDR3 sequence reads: CASSSDRGSWKTQYF. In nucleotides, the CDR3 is TGTGCCAGCAGTTCCGACAGGGGGAGTTGGAAGACCCAGTACTTC.

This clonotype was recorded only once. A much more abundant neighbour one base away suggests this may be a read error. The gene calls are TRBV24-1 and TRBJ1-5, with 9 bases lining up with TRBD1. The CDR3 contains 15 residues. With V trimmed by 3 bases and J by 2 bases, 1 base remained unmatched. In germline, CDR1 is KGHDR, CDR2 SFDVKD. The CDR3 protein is CATSDRTGGNQPQHF. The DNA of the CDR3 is TGTGCCACCAGTGATAGGACAGGGGGCAATCAGCCCCAGCATTTT.

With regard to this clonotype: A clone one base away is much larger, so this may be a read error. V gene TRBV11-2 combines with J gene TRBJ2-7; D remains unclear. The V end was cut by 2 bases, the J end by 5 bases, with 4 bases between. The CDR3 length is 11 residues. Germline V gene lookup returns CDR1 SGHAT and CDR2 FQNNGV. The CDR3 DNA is TGTGCCAGCAGCTTAATGCACGAGCAGTACTTC. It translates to CASSLMHEQYF.

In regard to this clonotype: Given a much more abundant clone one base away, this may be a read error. CDR3 bases: TGTGCCAGCAGCTTTGGAGGTTCGGAGGCCCAGTACTTC. Its translation: CASSFGGSEAQYF. This sequence joins TRBV7-2 and TRBJ2-5, with D perhaps TRBD2 (5 bases). The V gene lost 3 bases and the J gene lost 9 bases, with 14 bases spanning the gap. The CDR3 covers 13 residues. Germline V CDR1 and CDR2: SGHTA, FQGNSA.

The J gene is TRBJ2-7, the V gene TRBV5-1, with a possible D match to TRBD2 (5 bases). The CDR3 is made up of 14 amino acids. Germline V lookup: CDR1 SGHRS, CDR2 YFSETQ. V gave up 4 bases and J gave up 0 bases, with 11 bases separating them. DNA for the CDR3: TGCGCCAGCAGCATGGAGGCAGACTCCTACGAGCAGTACTTC. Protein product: CASSMEADSYEQYF.

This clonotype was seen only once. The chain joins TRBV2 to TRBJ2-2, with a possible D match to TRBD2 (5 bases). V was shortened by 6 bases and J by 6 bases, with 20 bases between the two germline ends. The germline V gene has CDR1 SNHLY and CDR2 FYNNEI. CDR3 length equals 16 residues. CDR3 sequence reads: CASSQEMPGVAGELFF. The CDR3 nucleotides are TGTGCCAGCAGCCAAGAAATGCCCGGGGTTGCCGGGGAGCTGTTTTTT.

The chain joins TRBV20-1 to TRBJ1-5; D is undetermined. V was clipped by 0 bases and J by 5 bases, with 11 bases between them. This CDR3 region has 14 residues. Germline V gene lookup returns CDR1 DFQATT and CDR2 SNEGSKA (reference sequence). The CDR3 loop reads CSARDLHGDQPQHF. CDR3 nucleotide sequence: TGCAGTGCTAGAGATTTACACGGTGATCAGCCCCAGCATTTT.

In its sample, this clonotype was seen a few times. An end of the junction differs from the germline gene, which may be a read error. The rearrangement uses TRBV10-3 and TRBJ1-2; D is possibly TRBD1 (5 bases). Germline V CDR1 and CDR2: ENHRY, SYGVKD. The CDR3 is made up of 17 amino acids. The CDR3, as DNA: TGTGCCAGCAGTGCCTATCGACAGTTAGCCTCTAACTATGGCTACACCTTC. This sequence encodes CASSAYRQLASNYGYTF.

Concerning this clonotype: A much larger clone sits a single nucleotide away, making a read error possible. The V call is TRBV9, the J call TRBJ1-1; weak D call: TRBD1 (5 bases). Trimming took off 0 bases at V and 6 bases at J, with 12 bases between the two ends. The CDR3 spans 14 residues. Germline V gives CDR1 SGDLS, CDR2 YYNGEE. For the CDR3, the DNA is TGTGCCAGCAGCGTAGGGAGGGACGCGGCTGAAGCTTTCTTT. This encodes CASSVGRDAAEAFF.

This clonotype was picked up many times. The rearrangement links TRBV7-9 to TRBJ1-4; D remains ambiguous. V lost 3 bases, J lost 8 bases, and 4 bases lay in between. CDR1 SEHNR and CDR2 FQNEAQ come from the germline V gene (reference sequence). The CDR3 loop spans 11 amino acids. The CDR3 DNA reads TGTGCCAGCAGCTTTCAAGAAAAACTGTTTTTT. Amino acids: CASSFQEKLFF.

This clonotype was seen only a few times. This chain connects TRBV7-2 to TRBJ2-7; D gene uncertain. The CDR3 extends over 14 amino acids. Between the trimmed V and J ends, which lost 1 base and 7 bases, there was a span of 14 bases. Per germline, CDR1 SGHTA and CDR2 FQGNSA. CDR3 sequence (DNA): TGTGCCAGCAGCTTAGGAGTGGGTGGGAAGGAGCAGTACTTC. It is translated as CASSLGVGGKEQYF. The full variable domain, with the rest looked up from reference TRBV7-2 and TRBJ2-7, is GAGVSQSPSNKVTEKGKDVELRCDPISGHTALYWYRQSLGQGLEFLIYFQGNSAPDKSGLPSDRFSAERTGGSVSTLTIQRTQQEDSAVYLCASSLGVGGKEQYFGPGTRLTVT.

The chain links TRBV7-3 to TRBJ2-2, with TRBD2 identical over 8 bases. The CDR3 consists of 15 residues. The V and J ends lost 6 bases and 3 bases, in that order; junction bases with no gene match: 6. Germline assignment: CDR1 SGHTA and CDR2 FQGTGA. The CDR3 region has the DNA TGTGCCAGCAGTCAGAGCGGGAGCCACACCGGGGAGCTGTTTTTT. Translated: CASSQSGSHTGELFF. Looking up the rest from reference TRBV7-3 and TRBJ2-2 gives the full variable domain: GAGVSQTPSNKVTEKGKYVELRCDPISGHTALYWYRQSLGQGPEFLIYFQGTGAADDSGLPNDRFFAVRPEGSVSTLKIQRTERGDSAVYLCASSQSGSHTGELFFGEGSRLTVL.

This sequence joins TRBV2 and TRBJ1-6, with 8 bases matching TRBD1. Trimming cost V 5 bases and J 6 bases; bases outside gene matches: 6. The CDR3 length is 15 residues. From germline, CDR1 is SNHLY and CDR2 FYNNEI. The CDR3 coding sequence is TGTGCCAGCAGTTCAGGCAGGGGGCTTAATTCACCCCTCCACTTT. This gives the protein CASSSGRGLNSPLHF.

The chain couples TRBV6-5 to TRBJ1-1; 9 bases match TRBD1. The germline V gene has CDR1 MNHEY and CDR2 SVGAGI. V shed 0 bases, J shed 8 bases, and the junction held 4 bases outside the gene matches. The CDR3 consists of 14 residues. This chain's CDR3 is CASSYSGTGSEAFF. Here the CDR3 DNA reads TGTGCCAGCAGTTACTCGGGGACAGGGAGCGAAGCTTTCTTT.

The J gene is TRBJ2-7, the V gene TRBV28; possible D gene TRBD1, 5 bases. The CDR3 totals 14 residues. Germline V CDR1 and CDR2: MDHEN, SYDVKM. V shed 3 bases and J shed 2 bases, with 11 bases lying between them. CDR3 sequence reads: CASSFQGSTYEQYF. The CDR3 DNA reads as TGTGCCAGCAGTTTCCAGGGATCCACCTACGAGCAGTACTTC.

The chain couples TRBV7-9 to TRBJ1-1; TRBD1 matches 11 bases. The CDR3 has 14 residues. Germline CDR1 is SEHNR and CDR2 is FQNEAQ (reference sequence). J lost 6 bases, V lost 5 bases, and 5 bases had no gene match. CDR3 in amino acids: CASSRDRGTSEAFF. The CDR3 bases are TGTGCCAGCAGCCGGGACAGGGGGACGTCTGAAGCTTTCTTT.

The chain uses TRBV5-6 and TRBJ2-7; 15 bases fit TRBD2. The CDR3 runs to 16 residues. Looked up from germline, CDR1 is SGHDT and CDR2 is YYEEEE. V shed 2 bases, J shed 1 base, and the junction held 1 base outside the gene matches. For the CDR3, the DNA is TGTGCCAGCAGCTTTGGACTAGCGGGAGGGTCCTACGAGCAGTACTTC. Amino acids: CASSFGLAGGSYEQYF.